This T cell receptor (beta chain) was profiled in a study of blood T cells in healthy people across ages. CDR1 is DFQATT and CDR2 is SNEGSKA in the germline V gene (reference sequence). V lost 5 bases and J lost 8; bases outside the gene matches: 8. The CDR3 contains 14 residues. Then a second PCR, running roughly 7 to 12 cycles, was carried out with a sample-barcoded 5' primer and a J-beta primer mix. TCRdb re-analysed the 5' RACE reads in MiXCR, keeping a single row per CDR3 protein. The repertoire holds 540,000 or so distinct CDR3 sequences, with roughly 48% as singletons. V and J are TRBV20-1 and TRBJ2-1; 11 nucleotides line up with TRBD1. The receptor comes from a man older than 75 in good health. Input material: blood. The CDR3 bases are TGCAGTGCTTGGGACAGGGGGTCTCGATATGAGCAGTTCTTC. Translated, it gives CSAWDRGSRYEQFF.